The clone carrying this T cell receptor (beta chain) was seen more than once but under ten times. Antigen specificity is unknown. The sample belongs to a study of human T cells and chemical hapten exposure. Study-level information: Per-sample TCR yields varied mainly from small pooled library volume differences. General study points: Patch test scores rose with PT1 expanded TCR counts, a positive correlation.

The germline V gene has CDR1 MNHEY and CDR2 SVGEGT. CDR3 length: 15 amino acids. V lost 4 bases to trimming and J lost 7 bases; unmatched junction nucleotides: 5. TCRdb fed the RACE reads into MiXCR, producing one record per CDR3 protein. This table has roughly 260,000 distinct CDR3 sequences, 7.5% to 10% appearing once. Noted time point: pre-sensitization, week 0. Treatment described: therapeutic diphenylcyclopropenone sensitization with weekly scalp DPC. At patch-test visits, sampling came before the patch test. The rearrangement joins TRBV6-2 or TRBV6-3 to TRBJ1-6; 9 bases align to TRBD1. The sequence was obtained from a woman in her forties with alopecia areata. Some clones in this sample may be carry-over from other donors' samples. The material was whole blood, obtained in connection with sensitization to the hapten diphenylcyclopropenone (DPC). CDR3 nucleotides: TGTGCCAGCAGTTCCTCCGGGACAGGGAATTCACCCCTCCACTTT. It is translated as CASSSSGTGNSPLHF.